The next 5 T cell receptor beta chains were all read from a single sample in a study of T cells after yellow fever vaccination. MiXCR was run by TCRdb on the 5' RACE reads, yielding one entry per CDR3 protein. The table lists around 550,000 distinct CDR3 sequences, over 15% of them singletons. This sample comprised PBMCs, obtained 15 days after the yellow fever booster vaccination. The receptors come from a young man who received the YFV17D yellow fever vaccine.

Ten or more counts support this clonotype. The CDR3 DNA sequence: TGTGCCAGCTCTCTAGGGATCGATACGCAGTATTTT. Translating it yields CASSLGIDTQYF. The chain recombines TRBV18 with TRBJ2-3; D remains unclear. The V gene lost 6 bases and the J gene lost 6 bases, with 10 bases spanning the gap. CDR1 KGHSH and CDR2 LQKENI come from the germline V gene. The CDR3 extends over 12 amino acids.

This CDR3 is CASSRDQGNYEQYF. The CDR3 nucleotides are TGTGCCAGCAGCCGAGACCAGGGAAACTACGAGCAGTACTTC. The chain combines TRBV4-2 with TRBJ2-7; maybe TRBD1 (5 bases). The CDR3 runs to 14 residues. Germline CDR1 reads LGHNA; CDR2 reads YNFKEQ. Deletions cut 4 bases from V and 3 bases from J, with 13 bases between.

The CDR3 region is CASSLLVKETQYF. In DNA form, the CDR3 reads TGTGCCAGCAGCTTACTAGTGAAAGAGACCCAGTACTTC. The chain combines TRBV7-2 with TRBJ2-5; D unclear. This CDR3 spans 13 amino acids. Between the trimmed V and J ends, which lost 2 bases and 3 bases, there was a span of 7 bases. Per germline, CDR1 SGHTA and CDR2 FQGNSA.

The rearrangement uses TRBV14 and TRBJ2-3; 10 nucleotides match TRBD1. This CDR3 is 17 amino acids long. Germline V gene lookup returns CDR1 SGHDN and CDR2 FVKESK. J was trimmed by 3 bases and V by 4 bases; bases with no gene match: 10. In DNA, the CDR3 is TGTGCCAGCAGCCCGATGTTTGGACAGGGGGAAACAGATACGCAGTATTTT. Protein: CASSPMFGQGETDTQYF.

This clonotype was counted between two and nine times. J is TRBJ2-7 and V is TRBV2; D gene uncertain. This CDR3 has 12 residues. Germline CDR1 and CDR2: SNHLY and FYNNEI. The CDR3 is CSSFASTYEQYF. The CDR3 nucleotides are TGTTCCTCGTTCGCAAGTACCTACGAGCAGTACTTC.